These 10 T cell receptor beta chains were sequenced from one sample in a study of T cells in Graves' hyperthyroidism and ophthalmopathy. RNA transcripts served as the template for amplifying TCR beta CDR3 regions. HTBI primers drove first-round RT-PCR of the TCR CDR3. TCRdb reprocessed the multiplex PCR reads via MiXCR and lists one record per CDR3 protein. This table holds roughly 580,000 distinct CDR3 sequences, about 43% found once. Sequenced material: peripheral blood or thyroid tissue (not recorded which). The receptor set was obtained from a woman younger than 30 with Graves' hyperthyroidism.

This clonotype has ten or more counts. The chain joins TRBV7-9 to TRBJ1-6; D uncertain. There are 13 residues in the CDR3. V was shortened by 2 bases and J by 10 bases, with 9 bases between the two germline ends. Germline-derived CDR1 and CDR2 are SEHNR and FQNEAQ (reference sequence). The CDR3 loop reads CASSLPGSSPLHF. The CDR3 DNA reads as TGTGCCAGCAGCTTACCGGGATCCTCACCCCTCCACTTT.

This clonotype showed up many times. The V and J genes are TRBV29-1 and TRBJ2-5; D gene uncertain. The CDR3 covers 10 residues. Germline V gives CDR1 SQVTM, CDR2 ANQGSEA. Trimming removed 4 bases at V and 5 bases at J, with 5 bases between. The CDR3 nucleotides read TGCAGCGTTGCCGCTGAGACCCAGTACTTC. Its translation: CSVAAETQYF.

The chain joins TRBV10-3 to TRBJ1-5; 12 bases are shared with TRBD1. V was clipped by 2 bases and J by 5 bases; unmatched bases: 10. This CDR3 is built from 18 residues. CDR1 and CDR2 from the germline V gene are ENHRY and SYGVKD. The CDR3 sequence: CAISERGQGAREDQPQHF. In DNA, the CDR3 is TGTGCCATCAGTGAGAGGGGACAGGGGGCCAGGGAGGATCAGCCCCAGCATTTT.

V is TRBV2 and J is TRBJ2-2; 10 positions agree with TRBD2. V lost 5 bases, J lost 7 bases, and 7 bases stayed unmatched. The CDR3 runs to 15 residues. Germline CDR1 SNHLY, CDR2 FYNNEI. This chain's CDR3 is CASSFLAGVSGELFF. In DNA, the CDR3 is TGTGCCAGCAGTTTTCTAGCGGGAGTAAGCGGGGAGCTGTTTTTT.

The rearrangement links TRBV7-9 to TRBJ1-1; no firm D call. Germline V gene sequence: CDR1 SEHNR, CDR2 FQNEAQ (reference sequence). The ends were cut back, 5 bases at V and 7 bases at J, with 14 bases in the middle. The CDR3 length is 13 residues. The CDR3 spells CASSQLTAGEAFF. CDR3 nucleotide sequence: TGTGCCAGCAGCCAACTCACGGCGGGTGAAGCTTTCTTT.

J is TRBJ2-5 and V is TRBV20-1; 7 nucleotides match TRBD2. Near its end, the DNA agrees better with TRBJ2-7, so the J call may be wrong. CDR3 length: 13 residues. Germline V gene lookup returns CDR1 DFQATT and CDR2 SNEGSKA (reference sequence). CDR3 sequence: CSGLSGNSYEQYF. The CDR3 nucleotides read TGCAGTGGATTGAGCGGGAACTCCTACGAGCAGTACTTC.

This clonotype was observed at least ten times. CDR3 in DNA: TGTGCCACCAGTGATCCAGGGACTGACTCTGGAAACACCATATATTTT. Its translation: CATSDPGTDSGNTIYF. The chain carries TRBV24-1 and TRBJ1-3; a weak D match, TRBD1 (5 bases). From germline, CDR1 is KGHDR and CDR2 SFDVKD. The CDR3 totals 16 residues. Trimming took 3 bases from V and 0 from J, leaving 11 bases between them.

V is TRBV2 and J is TRBJ2-5; 11 bases agree with TRBD1. The CDR3 consists of 14 residues. J gave up 4 bases and V 3 bases, and 1 base lay outside the gene matches. CDR1 SNHLY and CDR2 FYNNEI come from the germline V gene. CDR3 residues: CASSEGQGVETQYF. The CDR3 DNA is TGTGCCAGCAGTGAGGGACAGGGGGTAGAGACCCAGTACTTC.

The J gene is TRBJ1-1, the V gene TRBV30, with 7 bases aligning to TRBD1. Germline V lookup: CDR1 GTSNPN, CDR2 SVGIG (reference sequence). There are 13 residues in the CDR3. With 2 bases clipped from V and 4 bases from J, the junction kept 4 bases outside the gene matches. The CDR3: CAWSMAGGTEAFF. In DNA form, the CDR3 reads TGTGCCTGGAGTATGGCAGGGGGCACTGAAGCTTTCTTT.

This clonotype was observed many times. The CDR3 region has the DNA TGTGCCAGCAGTGATGGACTAGCGGGACTTGAGCAGTACTTC. Its translation is CASSDGLAGLEQYF. The chain links TRBV2 to TRBJ2-7, with 12 bases identical to TRBD2. This CDR3 spans 14 amino acids. Per germline, CDR1 SNHLY and CDR2 FYNNEI. V lost 3 bases to trimming and J lost 7 bases; unmatched junction nucleotides: 4.